A single sample gave rise to the 20 T cell receptor beta chains below, sequenced in a study of regulatory and conventional T cells in RAG deficiency. Repertoires were generated with immunoSEQ multiplex PCR, while TCRdb's copy carries only in-frame clones and drops some. The table shows around 33,000 clones, with 90% occurring only once. The same sample was also studied in work on regulatory T cells. According to that study: Amplification used 52 TRBV primers and 13 TRBJ primers.

The specimen was CD8+ T cells sorted from blood. Source of these receptors: a human donor in good health.

This clone is a singleton in its sample. The V and J genes are TRBV10-3 and TRBJ1-5; unclear D gene. Germline V gene sequence: CDR1 ENHRY, CDR2 SYGVKD. The V end lost 6 bases, the J end lost 4 bases, and 10 bases lay between the germline ends. The CDR3 runs to 13 residues. CDR3 nucleotides: TGTGCCATCAGGGTAGAAGATAATCAGCCCCAGCATTTT. This gives the protein CAIRVEDNQPQHF.

The table lists this clone with a count of one. The CDR3 reads CASSLLAGDVYEQYF. The CDR3 DNA reads as TGTGCCAGCAGCTTACTAGCGGGGGATGTCTACGAGCAGTACTTC. V is TRBV11-2 and J is TRBJ2-7; TRBD2 agrees at 10 bases. Trimming cost V 2 bases and J 3 bases; bases outside gene matches: 4. The CDR3 has 15 residues. CDR1 is SGHAT and CDR2 is FQNNGV in the germline V gene.

The chain uses TRBV7-3 and TRBJ2-5, with 14 bases identical to TRBD2. The V gene's germline CDR1 is SGHTA and CDR2 FQGTGA. This CDR3 spans 16 amino acids. V dropped 1 base and J dropped 5; count of bases not matched to a gene: 3. The CDR3 loop reads CASSLRTSGGTETQYF. Here the CDR3 DNA reads TGTGCCAGCAGCTTAAGGACTAGCGGGGGGACGGAGACCCAGTACTTC.

This sequence joins TRBV4-1 and TRBJ2-7, with TRBD2 identical over 14 bases. Germline-derived CDR1 and CDR2 are MGHRA and YSYEKL. V gave up 5 bases and J gave up 1 base; unmatched junction bases: 7. CDR3 length equals 17 residues. CDR3 sequence reads: CASSTGTSGGHSYEQYF. In DNA, the CDR3 is TGCGCCAGCAGCACAGGGACTAGCGGGGGACATTCCTACGAGCAGTACTTC.

The rearrangement uses TRBV6-5 and TRBJ2-7; perhaps TRBD2 as D (7 bases). The CDR3 totals 15 residues. The V gene lost 7 bases and the J gene lost 4 bases, with 20 bases spanning the gap. Germline V gene lookup returns CDR1 MNHEY and CDR2 SVGAGI. The CDR3 loop is CASTRTPGEGYEQYF. The CDR3 nucleotides are TGTGCCAGCACCCGTACCCCAGGGGAGGGATACGAGCAGTACTTC.

The chain is built from TRBV27 and TRBJ2-5; TRBD1 aligns across 10 bases. The J call is in doubt because the DNA end fits TRBJ2-7 better. Germline CDR1 and CDR2: MNHEY and SMNVEV (reference sequence). The CDR3 length is 15 residues. The CDR3 is CASGLPGQGFNEQYF. In nucleotides, the CDR3 is TGTGCCAGCGGCTTGCCGGGACAGGGGTTTAACGAGCAGTACTTC.

The chain carries TRBV11-2 and TRBJ1-3, with D possibly being TRBD1 (6 bases). The CDR3 covers 16 residues. The V gene's germline CDR1 is SGHAT and CDR2 FQNNGV. V lost 5 bases, J lost 1 base, and 15 bases lay in between. CDR3: CASSPITGRSGNTIYF. The DNA for the CDR3 is TGTGCCAGCAGCCCAATAACAGGGAGGTCTGGAAACACCATATATTTT. Using reference TRBV11-2 and TRBJ1-3 for the parts outside the CDR3, the full variable domain is EAGVAQSPRYKIIEKRQSVAFWCNPISGHATLYWYQQILGQGPKLLIQFQNNGVVDDSQLPKDRFSAERLKGVDSTLKIQPAKLEDSAVYLCASSPITGRSGNTIYFGEGSWLTVV.

The chain couples TRBV2 to TRBJ1-3, with D unresolved. Per germline, CDR1 SNHLY and CDR2 FYNNEI. The CDR3 consists of 13 residues. V was shortened by 11 bases and J by 4 bases, with 15 bases between the two germline ends. CDR3 sequence reads: CAGNGEGGNTIYF. CDR3 coding DNA: TGTGCCGGGAACGGGGAGGGCGGAAACACCATATATTTT. The variable domain in full, completed from reference TRBV2 and TRBJ1-3, reads EPEVTQTPSHQVTQMGQEVILRCVPISNHLYFYWYRQILGQKVEFLVSFYNNEISEKSEIFDDQFSVERPDGSNFTLKIRSTKLEDSAMYFCAGNGEGGNTIYFGEGSWLTVV.

V and J are TRBV13 and TRBJ2-5, with TRBD2 matching 7 bases. The CDR3 is made up of 13 amino acids. J gave up 4 bases and V 4 bases, and 3 bases lay outside the gene matches. Germline loops: CDR1 PRHDT, CDR2 FYEKMQ (reference sequence). As DNA, the CDR3 is TGTGCCAGCAGCTCCGGGGGGATAGAGACCCAGTACTTC. Translated, it gives CASSSGGIETQYF. Complete variable domain (other parts from reference TRBV13 and TRBJ2-5): AAGVIQSPRHLIKEKRETATLKCYPIPRHDTVYWYQQGPGQDPQFLISFYEKMQSDKGSIPDRFSAQQFSDYHSELNMSSLELGDSALYFCASSSGGIETQYFGPGTRLLVL.

J is TRBJ1-4 and V is TRBV13; D gene ambiguous. V lost 5 bases and J 4 bases, leaving 2 bases between the germline ends. The CDR3 covers 11 residues. CDR1 and CDR2 (germline): PRHDT, FYEKMQ (reference sequence). This chain's CDR3 is CASSNNEKLFF. CDR3 nucleotides: TGTGCCAGCAGCAATAATGAAAAACTGTTTTTT. Full variable domain (outside the CDR3, taken from reference TRBV13 and TRBJ1-4): AAGVIQSPRHLIKEKRETATLKCYPIPRHDTVYWYQQGPGQDPQFLISFYEKMQSDKGSIPDRFSAQQFSDYHSELNMSSLELGDSALYFCASSNNEKLFFGSGTQLSVL.

This chain joins TRBV7-9 and TRBJ2-5; possible D gene TRBD1, 6 bases. CDR1 SEHNR and CDR2 FQNEAQ come from the germline V gene (reference sequence). V shed 0 bases and J shed 5 bases, with 10 bases lying between them. CDR3 length: 14 amino acids. CDR3 nucleotides: TGTGCCAGCAGCTTAGCATACAGGGCCGAGACCCAGTACTTC. Translation: CASSLAYRAETQYF.

The rearrangement joins TRBV27 to TRBJ2-7, with D maybe TRBD2 (5 bases). CDR1 MNHEY and CDR2 SMNVEV come from the germline V gene (reference sequence). This CDR3 is 13 amino acids long. The ends were cut back, 0 bases at V and 5 bases at J, with 8 bases in the middle. This CDR3 reads CASSLSEANEQYF. The CDR3 DNA sequence: TGTGCCAGCAGTTTATCGGAGGCTAACGAGCAGTACTTC.

V and J are TRBV25-1 and TRBJ1-5; 9 positions agree with TRBD1. Germline assignment: CDR1 MGHDK and CDR2 SYGVNS. V was clipped by 1 base and J by 5 bases; unmatched bases: 3. The length of the CDR3 is 15 residues. CDR3 protein: CASSELGTGHQPQHF. The CDR3 region has the DNA TGTGCCAGCAGTGAATTGGGGACAGGGCATCAGCCCCAGCATTTT.

The CDR3 nucleotides read TGTGCCAGCAGTGAAGATTCGGGACAGGGTTACTATGGCTACACCTTC. It specifies CASSEDSGQGYYGYTF. V usage is TRBV6-1 and J usage is TRBJ1-2; 9 nucleotides match TRBD1. The CDR3 spans 16 residues. V shed 1 base and J 3 bases; nucleotides not matched to a gene: 6. Germline V gives CDR1 MNHNS, CDR2 SASEGT.

The V and J genes are TRBV11-2 and TRBJ1-5, with D unresolved. This CDR3 region has 12 residues. Trimming cost V 5 bases and J 3 bases, with 5 bases left between them. CDR1 and CDR2 from the germline V gene are SGHAT and FQNNGV. The chain's CDR3 is CASSIYNQPQHF. In DNA, the CDR3 is TGTGCCAGCAGCATCTACAATCAGCCCCAGCATTTT.

V gene TRBV6-5 combines with J gene TRBJ2-7; D uncertain. CDR1 and CDR2 from the germline V gene are MNHEY and SVGAGI. The CDR3 loop spans 14 amino acids. V gave up 5 bases and J gave up 4 bases, with 15 bases separating them. DNA for the CDR3: TGTGCCAGCAGTGAAGGGTTGGTCCATTACGAGCAGTACTTC. Its protein is CASSEGLVHYEQYF.

The J gene is TRBJ2-1, the V gene TRBV28; TRBD2 is a possible D gene (6 bases). Germline assignment: CDR1 MDHEN and CDR2 SYDVKM. V was trimmed by 7 bases and J by 8 bases, leaving 15 bases between them. The CDR3 has 13 residues. In DNA, the CDR3 is TGTGCCAGCACCGAGACTAGAGCCGATGAGCAGTTCTTC. Translating gives CASTETRADEQFF.

The CDR3 sequence: CASSFPFLSGANVLTF. CDR3 coding DNA: TGTGCCAGCAGCTTTCCCTTCCTATCTGGGGCCAACGTCCTGACTTTC. The chain couples TRBV5-4 to TRBJ2-6; no firm D call. V was pared by 2 bases and J by 1 base, with 10 bases between. CDR3 size: 16 residues. Germline values: CDR1 SGHNT, CDR2 YYREEE (reference sequence).

This clone has only one observation. The rearrangement links TRBV15 to TRBJ1-1; maybe TRBD1 (5 bases). The CDR3 is 13 amino acids. V lost 7 bases, J lost 1 base, and 10 bases lay in between. Looked up from germline, CDR1 is LNHNV and CDR2 is YYDKDF (reference sequence). This CDR3 reads CATTGKGNTEAFF. CDR3 nucleotide sequence: TGTGCCACCACAGGGAAAGGGAACACTGAAGCTTTCTTT. Filled out from reference TRBV15 and TRBJ1-1, the complete variable domain reads DAMVIQNPRYQVTQFGKPVTLSCSQTLNHNVMYWYQQKSSQAPKLLFHYYDKDFNNEADTPDNFQSRRPNTSFCFLDIRSPGLGDTAMYLCATTGKGNTEAFFGQGTRLTVV.

The chain carries TRBV27 and TRBJ2-6; D unclear. The ends were cut back, 3 bases at V and 2 bases at J, with 11 bases in the middle. Germline-derived CDR1 and CDR2 are MNHEY and SMNVEV (reference sequence). This CDR3 region has 16 residues. CDR3 nucleotide sequence: TGTGCCAGCAGTTTCAGGACGGAAACTGGGGCCAACGTCCTGACTTTC. This gives the protein CASSFRTETGANVLTF.